The 6 T cell receptor beta chains reported below all come from one sample, sequenced in a study of siplizumab effects on memory and regulatory T cells. Sequencing was performed with immunoSEQ multiplex PCR; in TCRdb, only in-frame clones are kept and a portion is missing. The sample lists 110,000 or so clones; just over 90% were seen once. Sequences were obtained from non-Treg CD4+ T cells sorted from blood. The receptors were gathered from a human donor in good health.

The V and J genes are TRBV28 and TRBJ2-2; a possible D gene is TRBD1 (6 bases). The CDR3 runs 16 residues. CDR1 and CDR2 from the germline V gene are MDHEN and SYDVKM. The V end lost 2 bases, the J end lost 5 bases, and 15 bases lay between the germline ends. The CDR3 bases are TGTGCCAGCAGTTTAGGGGACACCGGCTTTACCGGGGAGCTGTTTTTT. The encoded protein is CASSLGDTGFTGELFF.

The chain is built from TRBV9 and TRBJ2-1; D may be TRBD2 (6 bases). The CDR3 loop spans 15 amino acids. Germline CDR1 SGDLS, CDR2 YYNGEE. V was shortened by 4 bases and J by 4 bases, with 15 bases between the two germline ends. For the CDR3, the DNA is TGTGCCAGCAGCCAGAGCGGGCCTTCGTACAATGAGCAGTTCTTC. The encoded protein is CASSQSGPSYNEQFF.

This chain uses TRBV5-1 with TRBJ2-1, with 12 bases aligning to TRBD2. After removal of 0 bases from V and 2 bases from J, the junction contained 3 bases not matched to a gene. Germline V CDR1 and CDR2: SGHRS, YFSETQ. The CDR3 contains 17 residues. CDR3 sequence: CASSLGTSGVPYNEQFF. CDR3 DNA sequence: TGCGCCAGCAGCTTGGGGACTAGCGGGGTTCCCTACAATGAGCAGTTCTTC.

The V gene is TRBV6-5, the J gene TRBJ1-2; no clear D. Germline CDR1 is MNHEY and CDR2 is SVGAGI. The V end lost 0 bases, the J end lost 3 bases, and 8 bases lay between the germline ends. The CDR3 contains 14 residues. CDR3: CASSYSRQYYGYTF. The DNA for the CDR3 is TGTGCCAGCAGTTACTCCCGGCAGTACTATGGCTACACCTTC.

This sequence joins TRBV15 and TRBJ1-1; D is undetermined. The CDR3 is made up of 13 amino acids. The V and J ends lost 2 bases and 7 bases respectively, with 11 bases between them. Per germline, CDR1 LNHNV and CDR2 YYDKDF (reference sequence). CDR3 sequence: CATSRPTGVEAFF. As DNA, the CDR3 is TGTGCCACCAGCAGACCAACCGGGGTTGAAGCTTTCTTT.

The J gene is TRBJ2-5, the V gene TRBV30, with D possibly matching TRBD1 (5 bases). Germline V gene sequence: CDR1 GTSNPN, CDR2 SVGIG (reference sequence). The length of the CDR3 is 13 residues. V gave up 3 bases and J gave up 1 base, with 9 bases separating them. DNA for the CDR3: TGTGCCTGGAGAAGACAGATCCAAGAGACCCAGTACTTC. Translation: CAWRRQIQETQYF.